The 25 T cell receptor beta chains presented below share a single source sample, sequenced in a study of blood T cell repertoires in COVID-19. Sequencing was performed with immunoSEQ multiplex PCR; in TCRdb, only in-frame clones are kept and a portion is missing. The repertoire holds under 350,000 clones, with over 75% as singletons. Sequencing was carried out using peripheral blood. These receptors came from a human donor in a cohort sampled during active COVID-19.

This chain joins TRBV6-4 and TRBJ1-4; D is ambiguous. The CDR3 is 16 amino acids. V shed 7 bases and J shed 0 bases, with 15 bases lying between them. Germline-derived CDR1 and CDR2 are MRHNA and SNTAGT. Written as DNA, the CDR3 is TGTGCCAGCAAGGTCCCCAAGAGGACAACTAATGAAAAACTGTTTTTT. It is translated as CASKVPKRTTNEKLFF.

The count of this clone is one. V is TRBV24-1 and J is TRBJ2-1; D may be TRBD2 (5 bases). With 5 bases removed from V and 6 bases from J, the gap between germline ends came to 13 bases. CDR1 and CDR2 from the germline V gene are KGHDR and SFDVKD. The CDR3 runs to 14 residues. The CDR3 nucleotides read TGTGCCACCAGTGGGGGAGTTAGAGTCAATGAGCAGTTCTTC. Amino acids: CATSGGVRVNEQFF.

The CDR3 loop is CASSRGTVQGYTF. For the CDR3, the DNA is TGTGCCAGCAGCCGAGGGACAGTACAAGGCTACACCTTC. This sequence joins TRBV6-6 and TRBJ1-2; TRBD1 aligns across 7 bases. The junction had 9 bases not matched to a gene; V was cut back by 6 bases and J by 8 bases. In germline, CDR1 is MNHNY, CDR2 SVGAGI (reference sequence). The CDR3 consists of 13 residues.

The rearrangement links TRBV25-1 to TRBJ2-3, with TRBD1 identical over 7 bases. Trimming took 2 bases from V and 2 from J; bases not matched to a gene: 4. Germline V gene data show CDR1 as MGHDK and CDR2 as SYGVNS. The CDR3 is 15 amino acids. The CDR3 DNA reads TGTGCCAGCAGTGAAGCTGGACAGGCCACAGATACGCAGTATTTT. Its translation is CASSEAGQATDTQYF.

The chain links TRBV10-2 to TRBJ1-1; 10 bases match TRBD1. The V gene end was trimmed by 6 bases and the J gene end by 7 bases; junction bases not matched to a gene: 5. The CDR3 has 13 residues. Germline CDR1 and CDR2: WSHSY and SAAADI. CDR3 amino acids: CASREDRGSEAFF. CDR3 bases: TGCGCCAGCAGGGAGGACAGGGGGAGTGAAGCTTTCTTT.

The V gene is TRBV6-2 or TRBV6-3, the J gene TRBJ2-7; D might be TRBD1 (5 bases). V was shortened by 5 bases and J by 0 bases, with 5 bases between the two germline ends. This CDR3 contains 12 residues. Germline assignment: CDR1 MNHEY and CDR2 SVGEGT. In DNA form, the CDR3 reads TGTGCCAGCAGTGACAGCTCCTACGAGCAGTACTTC. Translation: CASSDSSYEQYF.

The J gene is TRBJ1-4, the V gene TRBV27; the D gene is possibly TRBD1 (5 bases). The length of the CDR3 is 14 residues. Germline CDR1 and CDR2: MNHEY and SMNVEV (reference sequence). V lost 5 bases and J 4 bases, leaving 11 bases between the germline ends. The CDR3 bases are TGTGCCAGCAGTCCTACAGGAAATAATGAAAAACTGTTTTTT. This gives the protein CASSPTGNNEKLFF.

The chain combines TRBV7-2 with TRBJ1-4; unclear D gene. V was trimmed by 3 bases and J by 0 bases, leaving 8 bases between them. From germline, CDR1 is SGHTA and CDR2 FQGNSA. The CDR3 is made up of 15 amino acids. The CDR3 spells CASSFLASTNEKLFF. CDR3 coding DNA: TGTGCCAGCAGCTTTTTGGCATCAACTAATGAAAAACTGTTTTTT.

The rearrangement uses TRBV4-2 and TRBJ1-1; D is unclear. V shed 4 bases and J shed 5 bases, with 14 bases lying between them. The CDR3 length is 14 residues. Per germline, CDR1 LGHNA and CDR2 YNFKEQ. DNA of the CDR3: TGTGCCAGCAGCCTCGGAGCAGATGTAACTGAAGCTTTCTTT. Its protein is CASSLGADVTEAFF.

This clone occurred once. The chain carries TRBV15 and TRBJ1-1; TRBD1 is a possible D gene (6 bases). Trimming removed 3 bases at V and 0 bases at J, with 20 bases between. The CDR3 totals 18 residues. Germline CDR1 and CDR2: LNHNV and YYDKDF (reference sequence). The CDR3 nucleotides read TGTGCCACCAGCAGGAAAGTCGGGGGGGCCTATATGAACACTGAAGCTTTCTTT. It specifies CATSRKVGGAYMNTEAFF. Together with reference TRBV15 and TRBJ1-1, the CDR3 gives the full variable domain: DAMVIQNPRYQVTQFGKPVTLSCSQTLNHNVMYWYQQKSSQAPKLLFHYYDKDFNNEADTPDNFQSRRPNTSFCFLDIRSPGLGDTAMYLCATSRKVGGAYMNTEAFFGQGTRLTVV.

Note on this clone: Other nucleotide sequences from this sample produce the same CDR3. The V and J genes are TRBV27 and TRBJ1-5; unclear D gene. Trimming cost V 1 base and J 2 bases, with 6 bases left between them. The CDR3 extends over 14 amino acids. Germline V gene data show CDR1 as MNHEY and CDR2 as SMNVEV (reference sequence). CDR3 coding DNA: TGTGCCAGCAGTTTATTAGGAGGCAATCAGCCCCAGCATTTT. It yields the protein CASSLLGGNQPQHF.

The chain couples TRBV19 to TRBJ2-1, with 9 bases that match TRBD2. The V and J ends lost 3 bases and 5 bases, in that order; junction bases with no gene match: 8. The CDR3 is 16 residues long. Germline V gene sequence: CDR1 LNHDA, CDR2 SQIVND (reference sequence). The CDR3 spells CASSISGTSSHNEQFF. The CDR3 DNA reads as TGTGCCAGTAGTATCTCCGGGACTAGCAGTCACAATGAGCAGTTCTTC.

The CDR3 is CASSPGFREIGYGYTF. The CDR3 DNA reads as TGTGCCAGCTCACCGGGTTTTCGGGAGATCGGCTATGGCTACACCTTC. The genes are TRBV18 and TRBJ1-2, with D unresolved. The CDR3 has 16 amino acids. Germline CDR1 is KGHSH and CDR2 is LQKENI. Between the trimmed V and J ends, which lost 3 bases and 4 bases, there was a span of 18 bases.

The chain recombines TRBV6-1 with TRBJ2-5; 13 positions match TRBD2. The V gene end was trimmed by 2 bases and the J gene end by 5 bases; junction bases not matched to a gene: 2. Germline CDR1 and CDR2: MNHNS and SASEGT. CDR3 length equals 15 residues. The CDR3 DNA follows: TGTGCCAGCAGTGAAACTAGCGGGGGGGTGGAGACCCAGTACTTC. It encodes CASSETSGGVETQYF.

The chain carries TRBV5-4 and TRBJ1-1; TRBD1 might be the D (5 bases). V gave up 2 bases and J gave up 1 base, with 9 bases separating them. The germline V gene encodes CDR1 SGHNT and CDR2 YYREEE (reference sequence). The length of the CDR3 is 14 residues. The CDR3 here is CASSFSRANTEAFF. CDR3 in DNA: TGTGCCAGCAGCTTCAGCAGGGCGAACACTGAAGCTTTCTTT.

This rearrangement joins TRBV28 to TRBJ1-1; D gene unclear. Per the germline V gene, CDR1 is MDHEN and CDR2 is SYDVKM. Trimming stripped 7 bases from V and 11 bases from J, with 17 bases between. The CDR3 length is 12 residues. CDR3 DNA sequence: TGTGCCAGCACCCCGTCGAGGGTTGGCGCTTTCTTT. Amino acid sequence: CASTPSRVGAFF.

This chain connects TRBV5-8 to TRBJ1-6, with no clear D. Per the germline V gene, CDR1 is SGHTS and CDR2 is YDEGEE. Trimming cost V 7 bases and J 7 bases, with 18 bases left between them. CDR3 length equals 15 residues. The CDR3 nucleotides read TGTGCCAGCTCCCCGCGGGCCAGTTGGAATTCACCCCTCCACTTT. Encoded protein: CASSPRASWNSPLHF.

This sequence joins TRBV6-5 and TRBJ2-7; 10 bases agree with TRBD1. Germline loops: CDR1 MNHEY, CDR2 SVGAGI. The CDR3 contains 15 residues. V lost 1 base and J lost 1; bases outside the gene matches: 1. The CDR3 bases are TGTGCCAGCAGTTACTTGGGACAGGGGTCCTACGAGCAGTACTTC. As protein: CASSYLGQGSYEQYF.

The rearrangement uses TRBV29-1 and TRBJ2-6; 7 nucleotides line up with TRBD1. Trimming at V came to 6 bases and at J to 3 bases, leaving 11 bases not matched to a gene. Germline CDR1 SQVTM, CDR2 ANQGSEA. The CDR3 length is 16 residues. DNA for the CDR3: TGCAGCGTCACCGGGACAGTCGTCAATGGGGCCAACGTCCTGACTTTC. This codes for CSVTGTVVNGANVLTF.

The V and J genes are TRBV12-3 or TRBV12-4 and TRBJ1-4; 8 nucleotides agree with TRBD1. Trimming took 7 bases from V and 7 from J; bases not matched to a gene: 5. The CDR3 extends over 13 amino acids. The CDR3: CASIITGGEKLFF. The DNA for the CDR3 is TGTGCCAGCATTATTACAGGGGGTGAAAAACTGTTTTTT.

The rearrangement links TRBV18 to TRBJ1-5; 7 nucleotides match TRBD1. Germline CDR1 is KGHSH and CDR2 is LQKENI. V shed 3 bases, J shed 2 bases, and the junction held 7 bases outside the gene matches. The CDR3 length is 16 residues. CDR3 protein: CASSPLGGQGNQPQHF. CDR3 nucleotides: TGTGCCAGCTCACCGTTAGGTGGACAGGGCAATCAGCCCCAGCATTTT.

Note on this clone: Within the sample, other DNA sequences also encode this same CDR3. This chain joins TRBV7-9 and TRBJ1-1; the D is unclear. The CDR3 covers 13 residues. Trimming stripped 2 bases from V and 3 bases from J, with 7 bases between. Germline V CDR1 and CDR2: SEHNR, FQNEAQ (reference sequence). CDR3 residues: CASSLTGDTEAFF. The CDR3 DNA reads TGTGCCAGCAGCTTAACCGGTGACACTGAAGCTTTCTTT.

The chain employs TRBV29-1 and TRBJ2-7; 9 bases fit TRBD1. V gave up 7 bases and J gave up 1 base; unmatched junction bases: 8. From germline, CDR1 is SQVTM and CDR2 ANQGSEA. This CDR3 region has 14 residues. The CDR3 DNA follows: TGCAGCGGTGCCGGGACAGGGAGATCCTACGAGCAGTACTTC. This encodes CSGAGTGRSYEQYF.

This clone was observed a single time. The rearrangement links TRBV6-5 to TRBJ1-1, with TRBD1 identical over 9 bases. This CDR3 is 14 amino acids long. The V gene's germline CDR1 is MNHEY and CDR2 SVGAGI. The V and J ends lost 7 bases and 11 bases, in that order; junction bases with no gene match: 14. This CDR3 is CASKSRQGELLAFF. CDR3 nucleotides: TGTGCCAGCAAGTCGAGACAGGGGGAACTATTGGCTTTCTTT.

Note on this clone: The sample has other DNA sequences that encode this CDR3 too. The chain joins TRBV7-3 to TRBJ1-1; D remains ambiguous. Trimming removed 4 bases from V and 2 bases from J, with 8 bases in between. Germline CDR1 SGHTA, CDR2 FQGTGA. This CDR3 spans 13 amino acids. CDR3 DNA sequence: TGTGCCAGCAGCTCTCAGGTAAACACTGAAGCTTTCTTT. Amino acids: CASSSQVNTEAFF.